Below, one T cell receptor beta chain is given with its context. V was cut by 0 bases and J by 2 bases, with 11 bases left in between. The CDR3 extends over 15 amino acids. CDR1 is MNHEY, CDR2 SVGEGT, per germline. The sample comes from a study of blood T cells in healthy people across ages. The authors ran a second PCR of about 7 to 11 cycles using a sample-barcoded 5' primer and a J-beta primer mix. Each TCR beta cDNA got a 12-nucleotide random molecular identifier. One entry per CDR3 protein, called by TCRdb with MiXCR from the 5' RACE reads. This table has over 1,300,000 distinct CDR3 sequences, around 59% appearing once.

J is TRBJ2-7 and V is TRBV6-2 or TRBV6-3, with D tentatively TRBD1 (6 bases). The sample consisted of blood. The TCR was taken from a man aged 18 to 30 in good health. The CDR3 bases are TGTGCCAGCAGTTACTCAAACAGGGAGACCTACGAGCAGTACTTC. This encodes CASSYSNRETYEQYF.